This T cell receptor (beta chain) came from a study of naive and memory T cell subsets. The CDR3 covers 13 residues. Trimming removed 6 bases at V and 0 bases at J, with 9 bases between. Both TRBC1 and TRBC2 were covered by a beta constant-region primer of two equimolar oligonucleotides. TCRdb recomputed calls from the UMI-ligation and nested PCR reads with MiXCR, one row per CDR3 protein. This repertoire shows 120,000 to 150,000 distinct CDR3 sequences, more than 15% found once; its top ten account for 0.14% to 0.15%. Sequenced input: naive CD4+ T cells from blood. The TCR was taken from a human donor in good health. J is TRBJ2-7 and V is TRBV12-3 or TRBV12-4; D not resolved. For the CDR3, the DNA is TGTGCCAGCAGCTCCCCTTACTCCTACGAGCAGTACTTC. This encodes CASSSPYSYEQYF.